This TCR beta chain is drawn from a study of blood T cells in healthy people across ages (dated by TCRdb to about 2015). Describing the broader study: In model experiments, roughly one uniquely barcoded TCR beta cDNA molecule per two T cells was captured by template switching. The study analyzed two additional independent replicas of 1 million unique cDNA reads from the same blood draw for two donors, one aged 18 to 29 and one aged 80 or older. The donors were divided into four age groups: young (average about 15 years), middle-aged (about 40), aged (about 56) and long-lived (about 79). To avoid experimental bias, donors of different ages were distributed randomly across sequencing lanes. Using deep sequencing normalized with unique cDNA molecular identifiers, the study measured how TCR beta repertoire diversity changes with age.

The germline V gene yields MNHEY for CDR1 and SVGAGI for CDR2. From its cysteine to its phenylalanine, the CDR3 spans 14 amino acids. Here the CDR3 DNA is all that survives: 42 bases in frame from base 1. Ends trimmed: V by 4 bases, J by 4 bases; bases unmatched to a gene: 5. Of note for this clonotype: No antigen is known for it. No per-base quality is available; no much larger clone lies one base away.

The investigation overall reported the following: The percentage of naive T cells measured by flow cytometry correlated strongly with observed TCR beta diversity. Compared with the aged group, the long-lived group had more naive CD4+ T cells, fewer expanded clones and increased TCR diversity, suggesting age selection. Bulk unsorted PBMC profiling prevented conclusive comparison of naive and antigen-experienced compartments. As age increased, observed TCR beta diversity per million T cells dropped in a roughly linear way, and a significant reduction was already evident by age approximately 40. The CMV infection status of donors was not known, potentially confounding age-related changes in expanded clonotypes. Estimates of total diversity based on one million sequenced T cells were considered lower bounds and underestimates.

Donors were 40 or so systemically healthy Caucasian individuals from Russia aged roughly 6 to 95 years. Each donor gave ten milliliters of peripheral blood, drawn into EDTA-treated Vacutainer tubes. Ficoll-Paque density-gradient centrifugation was used to isolate PBMCs, with at least 7 million obtained per sample. Total RNA was extracted from PBMCs with Trizol reagent, with at least 6 micrograms obtained per sample. The percentages of naive CD45RAhigh/CD27high T cells were determined by flow cytometry on a PBMC aliquot from every donor. Libraries were prepared through 5' RACE. Instrument used: Illumina HiSeq 2500. A second PCR of roughly 7 to 11 cycles was performed with a sample-barcoded 5' primer and a J-beta primer mix. Each TCR beta cDNA molecule received a unique molecular identifier from a template-switch 5' adaptor carrying 12 random nucleotides. Each sample yielded at least 2.5 million CDR3-containing paired-end reads. First-strand cDNA synthesis was performed from all RNA using the Mint cDNA synthesis kit, with priming by a TRBC-specific oligonucleotide. Following uracil-DNA glycosylase treatment, a first 18-cycle PCR with universal primers M1SS and BC2_uni_R was performed on all cDNA. As for the original processing: Each sample was normalized by randomly selecting 1 million high-quality reads, each carrying a distinct molecular identifier. Reads with shared molecular identifiers were discarded instead of being binned into consensus sequences. MiTCR, with a Q25 quality threshold and the strictest error-elimination algorithm, was used for CDR3 identification, clonotype clustering and error correction. A nonparametric unseen species model with Euler transformation was used to estimate lower-bound total TCR beta diversity. TCRdb trimmed public reads at Q25 via fastp, called clones via MiXCR and kept in-frame beta chains. Rows with one shared CDR3 protein collapse into an entry with the most common genes and DNA. These V and J calls derive from TCRdb rather than the authors' analysis. The sample includes some 1,500,000 distinct CDR3 sequences, with 40% to 45% observed a single time. Of the sample, more than 4% is held by the ten largest clones.

The receptor comes from a woman younger than 35 in good health. Sample: blood. Recombination connected TRBV6-5 to TRBJ2-5; the central 8 bases match TRBD1. This receptor has the CDR3 CASSSQGARETQYF. Read as DNA, the sequence is TGTGCCAGCAGTTCTCAGGGGGCGCGAGAGACCCAGTACTTC.